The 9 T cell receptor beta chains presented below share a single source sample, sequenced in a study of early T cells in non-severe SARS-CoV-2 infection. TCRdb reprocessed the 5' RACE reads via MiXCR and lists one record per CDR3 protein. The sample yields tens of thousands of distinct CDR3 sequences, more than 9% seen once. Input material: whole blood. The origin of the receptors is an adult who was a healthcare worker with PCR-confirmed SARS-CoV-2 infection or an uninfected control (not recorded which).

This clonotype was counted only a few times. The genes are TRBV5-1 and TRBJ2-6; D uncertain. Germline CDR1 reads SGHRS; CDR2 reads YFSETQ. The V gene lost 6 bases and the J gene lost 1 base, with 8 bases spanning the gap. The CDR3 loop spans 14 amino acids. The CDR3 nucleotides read TGCGCCAGCACCTGGATATCTGGGGCCAACGTCCTGACTTTC. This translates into CASTWISGANVLTF.

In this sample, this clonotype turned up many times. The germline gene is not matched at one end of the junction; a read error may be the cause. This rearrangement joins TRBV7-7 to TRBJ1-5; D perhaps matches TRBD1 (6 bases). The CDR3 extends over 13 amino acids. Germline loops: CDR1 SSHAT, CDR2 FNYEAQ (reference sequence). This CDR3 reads CASSWDINQPQHF. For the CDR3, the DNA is TGTGCTAGCAGCTGGGACATCAATCAGCCCCAGCATTTT.

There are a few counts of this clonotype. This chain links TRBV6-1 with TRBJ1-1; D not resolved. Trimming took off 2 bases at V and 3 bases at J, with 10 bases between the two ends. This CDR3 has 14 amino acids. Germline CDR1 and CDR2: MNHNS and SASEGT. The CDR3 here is CASSEKHGDTEAFF. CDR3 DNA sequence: TGTGCCAGCAGTGAAAAACATGGGGACACTGAAGCTTTCTTT.

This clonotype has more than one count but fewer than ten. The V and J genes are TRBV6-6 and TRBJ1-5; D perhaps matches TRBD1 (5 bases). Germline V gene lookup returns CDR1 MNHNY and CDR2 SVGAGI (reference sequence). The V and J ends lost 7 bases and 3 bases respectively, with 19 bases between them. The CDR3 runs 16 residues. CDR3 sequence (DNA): TGTGCCAGCACCTCGTCACGGGGGATTGTCAATCAGCCCCAGCATTTT. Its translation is CASTSSRGIVNQPQHF.

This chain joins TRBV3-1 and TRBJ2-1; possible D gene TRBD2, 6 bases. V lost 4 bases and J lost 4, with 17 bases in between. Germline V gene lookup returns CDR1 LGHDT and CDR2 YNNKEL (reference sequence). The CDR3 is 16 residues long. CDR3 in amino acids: CASSRLYSGLYNEQFF. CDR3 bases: TGTGCCAGCAGCCGATTATATAGCGGTTTATACAATGAGCAGTTCTTC.

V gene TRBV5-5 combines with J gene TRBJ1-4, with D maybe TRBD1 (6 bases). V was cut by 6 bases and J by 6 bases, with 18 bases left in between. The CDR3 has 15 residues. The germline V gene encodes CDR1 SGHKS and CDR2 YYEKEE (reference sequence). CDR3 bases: TGTGCCAGCACCTACTGGGGGACACCCGATGAAAAACTGTTTTTT. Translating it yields CASTYWGTPDEKLFF.

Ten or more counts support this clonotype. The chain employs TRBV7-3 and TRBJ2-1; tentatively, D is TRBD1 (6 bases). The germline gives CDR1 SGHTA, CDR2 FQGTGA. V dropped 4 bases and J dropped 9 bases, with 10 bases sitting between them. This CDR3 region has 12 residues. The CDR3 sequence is CASSSTGLEQFF. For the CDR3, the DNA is TGTGCCAGCAGCTCCACAGGGCTTGAGCAGTTCTTC.

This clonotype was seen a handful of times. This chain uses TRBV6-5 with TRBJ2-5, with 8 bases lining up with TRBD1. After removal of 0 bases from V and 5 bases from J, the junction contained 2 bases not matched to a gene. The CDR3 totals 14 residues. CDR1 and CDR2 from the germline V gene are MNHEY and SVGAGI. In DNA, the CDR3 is TGTGCCAGCAGTTACTCAGGACAGGGCGAGACCCAGTACTTC. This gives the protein CASSYSGQGETQYF.

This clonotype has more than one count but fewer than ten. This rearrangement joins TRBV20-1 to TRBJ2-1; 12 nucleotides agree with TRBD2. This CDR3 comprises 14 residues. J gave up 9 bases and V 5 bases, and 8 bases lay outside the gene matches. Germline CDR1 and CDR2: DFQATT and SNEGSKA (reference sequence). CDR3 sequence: CSASLAGGPGEQFF. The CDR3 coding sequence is TGCAGTGCTTCCCTAGCGGGAGGGCCGGGTGAGCAGTTCTTC.